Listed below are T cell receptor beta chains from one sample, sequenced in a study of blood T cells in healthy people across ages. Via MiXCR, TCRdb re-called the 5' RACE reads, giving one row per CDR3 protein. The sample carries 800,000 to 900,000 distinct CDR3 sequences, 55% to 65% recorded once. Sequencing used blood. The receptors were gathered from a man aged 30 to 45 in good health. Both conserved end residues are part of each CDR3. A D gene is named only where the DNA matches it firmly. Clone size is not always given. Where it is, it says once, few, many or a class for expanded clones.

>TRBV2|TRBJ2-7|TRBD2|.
CASSGGRGGHEQYF
TGTGCCAGCAGTGGTGGGAGGGGAGGCCACGAGCAGTACTTC
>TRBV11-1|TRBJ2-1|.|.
CASTKATYNEQFF
TGTGCCAGCACAAAGGCGACATACAATGAGCAGTTCTTC
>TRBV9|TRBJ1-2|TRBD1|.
CASSFGTGGNSYGYTF
TGTGCCAGCAGCTTCGGGACAGGGGGAAATAGCTATGGCTACACCTTC
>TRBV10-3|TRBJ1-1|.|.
CMTRQNTEAFF
TGCATGACCCGGCAGAACACTGAAGCTTTCTTT
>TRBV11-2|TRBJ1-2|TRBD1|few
CASSPMAGGLNYGYTF
TGTGCCAGCAGCCCAATGGCAGGGGGCCTTAACTATGGCTACACCTTC
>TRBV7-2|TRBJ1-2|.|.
CASSLGGSRFYGYTF
TGTGCCAGCAGCTTAGGGGGGTCCCGATTTTATGGCTACACCTTC
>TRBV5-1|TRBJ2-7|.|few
CASSSGGRAYEQYF
TGCGCCAGCAGCTCCGGAGGCAGGGCCTACGAGCAGTACTTC
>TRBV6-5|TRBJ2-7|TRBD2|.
CASSYSSQPGLAFSYEQYF
TGTGCCAGCAGTTACTCTAGCCAGCCGGGACTAGCCTTCTCCTACGAGCAGTACTTC
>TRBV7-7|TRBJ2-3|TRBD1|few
CASSLSGGDTDTQYF
TGTGCTAGCAGCTTGTCAGGGGGTGACACAGATACGCAGTATTTT
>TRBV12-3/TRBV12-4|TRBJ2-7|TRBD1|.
CASRKGTGYSYEQYF
TGTGCCAGCAGGAAAGGGACAGGCTACTCCTACGAGCAGTACTTC
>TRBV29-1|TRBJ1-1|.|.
CSAISPNTEAFF
TGCAGCGCTATTTCACCGAACACTGAAGCTTTCTTT
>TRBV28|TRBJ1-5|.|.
CASSSPTSSNQPQHF
TGTGCCAGCAGCTCACCGACAAGTAGCAATCAGCCCCAGCATTTT
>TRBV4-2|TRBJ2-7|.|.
CASSHSMDEQYF
TGTGCCAGCAGCCATAGTATGGACGAGCAGTACTTC
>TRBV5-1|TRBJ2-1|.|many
CASSLVSGGEQFF
TGCGCCAGCAGCTTGGTTTCTGGGGGAGAGCAGTTCTTC
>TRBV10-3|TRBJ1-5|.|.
CAIRPDRSNQPQHF
TGTGCCATCAGACCCGACAGGAGCAATCAGCCCCAGCATTTT
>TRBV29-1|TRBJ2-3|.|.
CSVEQESDSSTDTQYF
TGCAGCGTTGAACAGGAGAGTGACTCTAGCACAGATACGCAGTATTTT
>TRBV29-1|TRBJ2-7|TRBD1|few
CSAQPGQGTYEQYF
TGCAGCGCCCAACCGGGACAGGGCACCTACGAGCAGTACTTC
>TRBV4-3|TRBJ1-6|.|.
CASSQLERGGSYNSPLHF
TGCGCCAGCAGCCAACTCGAAAGGGGTGGCTCCTATAATTCACCCCTCCACTTT
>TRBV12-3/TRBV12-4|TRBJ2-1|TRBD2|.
CATWTSGAYNEQFF
TGTGCCACCTGGACTAGCGGGGCGTACAATGAGCAGTTCTTC
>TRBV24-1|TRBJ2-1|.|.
CATSDRNRVGYYNEQFF
TGTGCCACCAGTGACAGAAACAGGGTAGGGTACTACAATGAGCAGTTCTTC
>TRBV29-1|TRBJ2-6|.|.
CSVENSTFGKGSGANVLTF
TGCAGCGTTGAAAACTCCACCTTCGGAAAGGGCTCTGGGGCCAACGTCCTGACTTTC
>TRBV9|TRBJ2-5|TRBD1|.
CASSADRAQETQYF
TGTGCCAGCAGCGCCGACAGGGCCCAAGAGACCCAGTACTTC
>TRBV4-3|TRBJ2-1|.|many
CASSTRGGRNEQFF
TGCGCCAGCAGCACCCGAGGGGGTAGGAACGAGCAGTTCTTC
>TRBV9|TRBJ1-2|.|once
CASSGHSGSYGYTF
TGTGCCAGCAGCGGGCACTCTGGGAGCTATGGCTACACCTTC
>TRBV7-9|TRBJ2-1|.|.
CASSLMQEQFF
TGTGCCAGCAGCTTAATGCAGGAGCAGTTCTTC
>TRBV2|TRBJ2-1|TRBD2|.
CASRRLAGVNEQFF
TGTGCCAGCAGGAGACTAGCGGGAGTGAATGAGCAGTTCTTC
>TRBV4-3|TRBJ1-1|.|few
CASSRTEGLNTEAFF
TGCGCCAGCAGCCGGACCGAAGGGTTGAACACTGAAGCTTTCTTT
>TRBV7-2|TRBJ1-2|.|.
CASQEGIEGYTF
TGTGCCAGCCAGGAGGGGATAGAGGGCTACACCTTC
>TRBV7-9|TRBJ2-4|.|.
CASSRWPGENIQYF
TGTGCCAGCAGCAGATGGCCGGGTGAGAACATTCAGTACTTC
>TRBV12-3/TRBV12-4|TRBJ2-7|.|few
CASRPRGRPYEQYF
TGTGCCAGCAGGCCCCGAGGACGGCCCTACGAGCAGTACTTC
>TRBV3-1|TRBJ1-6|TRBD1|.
CASSKSGTDYNSPLHF
TGTGCCAGCAGCAAATCCGGGACAGACTATAATTCACCCCTCCACTTT
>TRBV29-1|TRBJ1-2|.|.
CSVRSGYGYTF
TGCAGTGTGAGGAGTGGGTATGGCTACACCTTC
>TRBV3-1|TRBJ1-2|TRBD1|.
CASSQDLTGALYGYTF
TGTGCCAGCAGCCAAGATCTTACAGGGGCCCTCTATGGCTACACCTTC
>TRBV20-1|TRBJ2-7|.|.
CSALRDAAYEQYF
TGCAGTGCTCTCCGGGACGCCGCCTACGAGCAGTACTTC
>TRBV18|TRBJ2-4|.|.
CASSQDQNIQYF
TGTGCCAGCTCTCAGGACCAAAACATTCAGTACTTC
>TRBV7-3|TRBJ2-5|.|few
CASSSFNQETQYF
TGTGCCAGCAGCTCCTTTAACCAAGAGACCCAGTACTTC
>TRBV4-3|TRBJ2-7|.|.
CASSQSKGETGPYEQYF
TGCGCCAGCAGCCAATCGAAAGGTGAGACAGGTCCCTACGAGCAGTACTTC
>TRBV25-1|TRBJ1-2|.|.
CASTPPGTLYGYTF
TGTGCCAGCACTCCGCCGGGGACACTCTATGGCTACACCTTC
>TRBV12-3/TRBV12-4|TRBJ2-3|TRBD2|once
CASTSVAGGFTDTQYF
TGTGCCAGCACCTCGGTAGCGGGGGGATTCACAGATACGCAGTATTTT
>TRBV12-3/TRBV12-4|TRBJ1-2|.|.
CASSLWEYGYTF
TGTGCCAGCAGTTTGTGGGAATATGGCTACACCTTC
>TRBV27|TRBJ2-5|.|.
CASSLFRGPRREQYF
TGTGCCAGCAGTTTATTCAGGGGCCCACGGAGGGAGCAGTACTTC
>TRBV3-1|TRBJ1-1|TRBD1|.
CASSEVTGRTEAFF
TGTGCCAGCAGCGAAGTGACAGGGAGAACTGAAGCTTTCTTT
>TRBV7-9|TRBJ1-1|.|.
CASSLAAGGNTEAFF
TGTGCCAGCAGCTTAGCGGCAGGCGGAAACACTGAAGCTTTCTTT
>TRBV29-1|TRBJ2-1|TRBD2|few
CSVEGASGESFYNEQFF
TGCAGCGTTGAAGGGGCTAGCGGGGAGTCCTTCTACAATGAGCAGTTCTTC
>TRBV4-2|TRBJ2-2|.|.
CASSLLSLAGAVTGELFF
TGTGCCAGCAGTCTACTTTCTCTCGCGGGGGCGGTCACCGGGGAGCTGTTTTTT
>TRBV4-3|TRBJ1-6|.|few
CASSQDRRPNQNSPLHF
TGCGCCAGCAGTCAAGATCGGCGACCTAACCAGAATTCACCCCTCCACTTT
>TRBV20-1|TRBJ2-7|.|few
CSASRGLSAEQYF
TGCAGTGCTAGCCGGGGTTTATCGGCCGAGCAGTACTTC
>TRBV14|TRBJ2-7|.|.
CASSQPMDGYYEQYF
TGTGCCAGCAGCCAGCCCATGGACGGCTACTACGAGCAGTACTTC
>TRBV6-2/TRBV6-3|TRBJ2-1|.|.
CASTSSGTHNEQFF
TGTGCCAGCACCTCTTCAGGAACCCACAATGAGCAGTTCTTC
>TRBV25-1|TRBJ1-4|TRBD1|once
CASSESQPGTGSEKLFF
TGTGCCAGCAGTGAATCCCAACCAGGGACAGGGAGTGAAAAACTGTTTTTT
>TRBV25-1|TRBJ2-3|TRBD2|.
CASSPAGLAADTQYF
TGTGCCAGCAGTCCCGCGGGACTAGCAGCAGATACGCAGTATTTT
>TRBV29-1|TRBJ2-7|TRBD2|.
CSVEAIAGGGYEQYF
TGCAGCGTTGAGGCTATAGCGGGCGGGGGCTACGAGCAGTACTTC
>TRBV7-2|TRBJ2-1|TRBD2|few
CASSSILAGGLYEQFF
TGTGCCAGCAGCTCAATACTAGCGGGGGGGCTCTATGAGCAGTTCTTC
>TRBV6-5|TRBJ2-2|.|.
CASSYASVSLGELFF
TGTGCCAGCAGTTACGCATCGGTCAGTCTGGGGGAGCTGTTTTTT
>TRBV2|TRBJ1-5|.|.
CASSERHATNQPQHF
TGTGCCAGCAGTGAACGCCACGCGACAAATCAGCCCCAGCATTTT
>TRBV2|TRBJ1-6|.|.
CASSGFRNNSPLHF
TGTGCCAGCAGTGGATTCAGGAATAATTCACCCCTCCACTTT
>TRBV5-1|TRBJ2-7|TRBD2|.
CASSLGLAGFVSYEQYF
TGCGCCAGCAGCTTGGGACTAGCGGGGTTTGTTTCCTACGAGCAGTACTTC
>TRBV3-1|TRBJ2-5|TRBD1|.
CASSQDGDRVFETQYF
TGTGCCAGCAGCCAAGACGGGGACAGGGTATTTGAGACCCAGTACTTC
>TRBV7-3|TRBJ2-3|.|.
CASSLRPATDTQYF
TGTGCCAGCAGCCTACGACCGGCCACAGATACGCAGTATTTT